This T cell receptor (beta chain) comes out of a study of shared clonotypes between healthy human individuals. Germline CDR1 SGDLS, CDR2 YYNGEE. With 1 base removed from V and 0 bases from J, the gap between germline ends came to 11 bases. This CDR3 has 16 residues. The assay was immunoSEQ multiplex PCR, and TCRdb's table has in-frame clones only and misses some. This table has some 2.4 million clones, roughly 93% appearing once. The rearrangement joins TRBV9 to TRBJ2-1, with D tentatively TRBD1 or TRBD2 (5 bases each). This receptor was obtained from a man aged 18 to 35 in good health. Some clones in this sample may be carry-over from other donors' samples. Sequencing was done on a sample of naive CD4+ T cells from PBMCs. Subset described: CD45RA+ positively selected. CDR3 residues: CASSVYPGSSYNEQFF. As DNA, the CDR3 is TGTGCCAGCAGCGTATACCCAGGGAGCTCCTACAATGAGCAGTTCTTC.